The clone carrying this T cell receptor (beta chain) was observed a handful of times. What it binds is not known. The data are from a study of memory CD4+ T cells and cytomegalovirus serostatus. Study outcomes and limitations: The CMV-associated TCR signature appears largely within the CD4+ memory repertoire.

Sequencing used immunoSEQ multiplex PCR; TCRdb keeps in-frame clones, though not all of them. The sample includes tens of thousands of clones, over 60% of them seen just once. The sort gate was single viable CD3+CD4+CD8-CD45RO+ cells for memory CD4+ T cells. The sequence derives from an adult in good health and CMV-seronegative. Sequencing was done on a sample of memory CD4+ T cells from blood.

This CDR3 is CASSFREGTEAFF. The CDR3 DNA follows: TGTGCCAGCAGCTTCAGGGAAGGTACTGAAGCTTTCTTT. V usage is TRBV7-9 and J usage is TRBJ1-1; perhaps TRBD1 as D (5 bases). Trimming stripped 3 bases from V and 5 bases from J, with 10 bases between. This CDR3 has 13 amino acids. CDR1 and CDR2 (germline): SEHNR, FQNEAQ (reference sequence).